The T cell receptor (beta chain) described here comes from a study of molecular identifiers for immune sequencing clone quantification. Naive CD8 T cells were FACS-sorted by CD8+CD4-CCR7+CD45RA+ markers. This clonotype came up once. Being one base from a much bigger clone, this may be a read error. CDR1 is DFQATT and CDR2 is SNEGSKA in the germline V gene (reference sequence). Between the trimmed V and J ends, which lost 0 bases and 6 bases, there was a span of 15 bases. The CDR3 contains 14 residues. From the PCR reads, TCRdb called clonotypes with MiXCR, one entry per CDR3 protein. The profile shows over 85,000 distinct CDR3 sequences, around 20% of them singletons.

The clonotype originates from a human donor in good health. Some libraries in this study had Jurkat cell RNA spiked in. The chain combines TRBV20-1 with TRBJ2-7; possibly TRBD1 for D (6 bases). The material sequenced was naive CD8+ T cells from blood, with Jurkat cell RNA spiked in. As to subset: FACS-sorted CD8+CD4-CCR7+CD45RA+ naive T cells. CDR3 amino acids: CSARDQDSPCEQYF. The CDR3 DNA reads as TGCAGTGCTAGAGATCAGGACAGCCCCTGCGAGCAGTACTTC.